The 32 T cell receptor beta chains below come from one sample, sequenced in a study of T cells in Graves' hyperthyroidism and ophthalmopathy. Amplified TCR beta CDR3 regions came from RNA transcripts. HTBI primers were used for first-round RT-PCR of the TCR CDR3. Using its own MiXCR run on the multiplex PCR reads, TCRdb lists one record per CDR3 protein. Of approximately 500,000 distinct CDR3 sequences in the sample, 35% to 55% were seen once. Sample: peripheral blood or thyroid tissue (not recorded which). These receptors originate from a woman aged 18-29 years with Graves' hyperthyroidism.

The chain is built from TRBV10-3 and TRBJ1-5, with 7 bases matching TRBD1. Germline assignment: CDR1 ENHRY and CDR2 SYGVKD. The CDR3 length is 14 residues. The DNA for the CDR3 is TGTGCTGCCCGACAGGGCTTAAGCAATCAGCCCCAGCATTTT. Amino acid sequence: CAARQGLSNQPQHF.

This clonotype came up many times. The chain combines TRBV7-8 with TRBJ2-2; D unclear. Germline V gene data show CDR1 as SGHVS and CDR2 as FQNEAQ. Trimming left V 8 bases short and J 6 bases short, with 7 bases between. The CDR3 is 11 residues long. This CDR3 reads CASSPSGELFF. CDR3 DNA: TGTGCCAGCTCACCATCCGGGGAGCTGTTTTTT.

This clonotype was found a few times. The chain couples TRBV7-2 to TRBJ1-5, with 8 bases lining up with TRBD1. This CDR3 region has 14 residues. From germline, CDR1 is SGHTA and CDR2 FQGNSA. V shed 1 base, J shed 6 bases, and the junction held 2 bases outside the gene matches. CDR3 amino acids: CASSLDRGAQPQHF. The CDR3 nucleotides are TGTGCCAGCAGCTTAGACAGGGGGGCTCAGCCCCAGCATTTT. Full variable domain (missing parts from reference TRBV7-2 and TRBJ1-5): GAGVSQSPSNKVTEKGKDVELRCDPISGHTALYWYRQSLGQGLEFLIYFQGNSAPDKSGLPSDRFSAERTGGSVSTLTIQRTQQEDSAVYLCASSLDRGAQPQHFGDGTRLSIL.

In this sample, this clonotype turned up many times. The chain couples TRBV5-1 to TRBJ2-7; no definite D call. The V gene's germline CDR1 is SGHRS and CDR2 YFSETQ. The CDR3 runs to 15 residues. V was pared by 0 bases and J by 0 bases, with 10 bases between. The CDR3 sequence is CASSLVSGTSYEQYF. CDR3 in DNA: TGCGCCAGCAGCTTGGTTTCAGGAACCTCCTACGAGCAGTACTTC.

The DNA for the CDR3 is TGTGCCACCAGTGCCAGGGGCAGGGGCCTATACGAGCAGTACTTC. It is translated as CATSARGRGLYEQYF. This rearrangement joins TRBV24-1 to TRBJ2-7; perhaps TRBD1 as D (6 bases). The ends were cut back, 5 bases at V and 4 bases at J, with 17 bases in the middle. CDR1 is KGHDR and CDR2 is SFDVKD in the germline V gene. This CDR3 has 15 residues.

The chain carries TRBV24-1 and TRBJ2-6; 7 bases are a match to TRBD2. The CDR3 is 17 amino acids. Germline V gene data show CDR1 as KGHDR and CDR2 as SFDVKD. The CDR3 region has the DNA TGTGCTCCCACGACTAGCTGGCCCGCCTCTGGGGCCAACGTCCTGACTTTC. This sequence encodes CAPTTSWPASGANVLTF.

The chain couples TRBV7-3 to TRBJ1-2; D gene uncertain. V lost 5 bases to trimming and J lost 8 bases, with 12 bases between them. Germline CDR1 SGHTA, CDR2 FQGTGA. This CDR3 has 12 amino acids. The CDR3 nucleotides are TGTGCCAGCAGCCCTATAGGGAAGGGCTACACCTTC. Translating it yields CASSPIGKGYTF.

This clonotype was counted many times. The chain has TRBV14 and TRBJ2-2; D is undetermined. The CDR3 loop spans 16 amino acids. Germline loops: CDR1 SGHDN, CDR2 FVKESK. Trimming left V 0 bases short and J 1 base short, with 9 bases between. This CDR3 is CASSQDGRKNTGELFF. The CDR3 DNA follows: TGTGCCAGCAGCCAAGATGGGCGGAAGAACACCGGGGAGCTGTTTTTT. Full variable domain (missing parts from reference TRBV14 and TRBJ2-2): EAGVTQFPSHSVIEKGQTVTLRCDPISGHDNLYWYRRVMGKEIKFLLHFVKESKQDESGMPNNRFLAERTGGTYSTLKVQPAELEDSGVYFCASSQDGRKNTGELFFGEGSRLTVL.

Ten or more counts support this clonotype. The chain recombines TRBV4-3 with TRBJ2-2; D is uncertain. CDR3 length equals 16 residues. Germline lookup yields CDR1 LGHNA and CDR2 YSLEER. Deletions cut 0 bases from V and 8 bases from J, with 16 bases between. CDR3 bases: TGCGCCAGCAGCCAAGAAGGGTCCCCGGCAGGAGGGGAGCTGTTTTTT. It specifies CASSQEGSPAGGELFF.

Concerning this clonotype: A much larger clone differs by one base, so this may be a read error. This rearrangement joins TRBV6-6 to TRBJ1-3; D may be TRBD1 (5 bases). The V gene's germline CDR1 is MNHNY and CDR2 SVGAGI (reference sequence). V was shortened by 2 bases and J by 2 bases, with 10 bases between the two germline ends. The CDR3 consists of 15 residues. The CDR3 bases are TGTGCCAGCAGTTACGGGACGGATACTGGAAACACCATATATTTT. This encodes CASSYGTDTGNTIYF.

As DNA, the CDR3 is TGTGCCAGCAGTGATACCGGGCGGGTCGTGGCCAACGTCCTGACTTTC. Amino acid sequence: CASSDTGRVVANVLTF. The gene calls are TRBV2 and TRBJ2-6; D is perhaps TRBD2 (5 bases). The V end lost 3 bases, the J end lost 6 bases, and 15 bases lay between the germline ends. The CDR3 runs 16 residues. Germline lookup yields CDR1 SNHLY and CDR2 FYNNEI.

With respect to this clonotype: One base away lies a much larger clone, so this may be a sequencing read error. The V call is TRBV6-1, the J call TRBJ2-2; D not resolved. Germline-derived CDR1 and CDR2 are MNHNS and SASEGT. The V and J ends lost 6 bases and 4 bases respectively, with 21 bases between them. CDR3 size: 17 residues. DNA for the CDR3: TGTGCCAGCAGCTCCAAACGACCCGACCAGAGCACCGGGGAGCTGTTTTTT. This translates into CASSSKRPDQSTGELFF.

At least ten counts were recorded for this clonotype. V and J are TRBV12-3 or TRBV12-4 and TRBJ2-6, with 7 bases matching TRBD2. After removal of 5 bases from V and 2 bases from J, the junction contained 3 bases not matched to a gene. The CDR3 covers 15 residues. CDR3 residues: CASSVSGAGANVLTF. The CDR3 region has the DNA TGTGCCAGCAGTGTAAGCGGGGCTGGGGCCAACGTCCTGACTTTC.

This chain links TRBV12-3 or TRBV12-4 with TRBJ1-5, with D unresolved. V lost 6 bases and J lost 2, with 11 bases in between. The CDR3 has 14 residues. CDR3 in DNA: TGTGCCAGCAGGGGGAGATCGGGCAATCAGCCCCAGCATTTT. This gives the protein CASRGRSGNQPQHF.

The V call is TRBV2, the J call TRBJ1-5, with 9 bases matching TRBD1. Losses at the gene ends were 2 bases for V and 5 bases for J; bases not matched to a gene: 4. The germline V gene has CDR1 SNHLY and CDR2 FYNNEI. This CDR3 is 15 amino acids long. CDR3 DNA sequence: TGTGCCAGCAGTGAACGGGGGACAGGGTATCAGCCCCAGCATTTT. Amino acids: CASSERGTGYQPQHF.

The chain has TRBV29-1 and TRBJ1-2; 8 bases fit TRBD1. Germline values: CDR1 SQVTM, CDR2 ANQGSEA. This CDR3 comprises 12 residues. CDR3 protein: CSMNGQGGDYTF. CDR3 nucleotide sequence: TGCAGTATGAATGGACAGGGTGGGGACTACACCTTC.

Many counts were recorded for this clonotype. V gene TRBV7-2 combines with J gene TRBJ2-2, with D possibly matching TRBD2 (5 bases). Germline CDR1 and CDR2: SGHTA and FQGNSA. The CDR3 is made up of 14 amino acids. V lost 4 bases and J 5 bases, leaving 11 bases between the germline ends. The CDR3 region is CASSSRTGTGELFF. The DNA of the CDR3 is TGTGCCAGCAGCTCCCGGACTGGAACCGGGGAGCTGTTTTTT.

Many counts were recorded for this clonotype. This sequence joins TRBV4-1 and TRBJ1-6; D is ambiguous. This CDR3 comprises 16 residues. Germline-derived CDR1 and CDR2 are MGHRA and YSYEKL. The germline V and J ends were trimmed by 2 bases and 7 bases, with 15 bases remaining between them. The CDR3 DNA reads TGCGCCAGCAGCCAACGAATCGGAGGAGGGAATTCACCCCTCCACTTT. It encodes CASSQRIGGGNSPLHF.

This chain links TRBV6-1 with TRBJ1-6; D call uncertain. V dropped 3 bases and J dropped 6 bases, with 9 bases sitting between them. The germline CDR1 and CDR2 sequences are MNHNS and SASEGT. The CDR3 spans 14 residues. The CDR3, as DNA: TGTGCCAGCAGTGAGGGGAGAACTAATTCACCCCTCCACTTT. It translates to CASSEGRTNSPLHF.

In regard to this clonotype: Lacking the conserved final phenylalanine or tryptophan, this CDR3 likely reflects a read error. The DNA is left out, because the CDR3 cannot be placed on it with certainty; the CDR3 is given as TCRdb lists it. The genes are TRBV6-1 and TRBJ1-4; the table's TRBD1 call for D was not verified on the DNA. The CDR3 numbers 8 amino acids, ends counted. Germline V CDR1 and CDR2: MNHNS, SASEGT. The CDR3 loop is CASSQVGQ.

The gene calls are TRBV29-1 and TRBJ2-7; possibly TRBD1 for D (6 bases). The CDR3 covers 12 residues. The germline V gene has CDR1 SQVTM and CDR2 ANQGSEA. Trimming pared 8 bases from V and 6 bases from J, leaving 17 bases between. The CDR3 region has the DNA TGCAGCAGTTTAGGGGGTGCCGCCGAGCAGTACTTC. This sequence encodes CSSLGGAAEQYF.

With regard to this clonotype: Since no conserved phenylalanine or tryptophan closes the CDR3, a read error is the likely cause. The DNA is omitted, as the CDR3 cannot be located on it reliably, and the CDR3 follows TCRdb's listing. The chain combines TRBV5-5 with TRBJ1-3; the table's D call of TRBD1 was not tested on the DNA. Per germline, CDR1 SGHKS and CDR2 YYEKEE (reference sequence). Termini included, the CDR3 measures 10 amino acids. The CDR3 loop reads CASSRTSSNT.

This clonotype has ten or more counts. The chain uses TRBV2 and TRBJ2-2; D not resolved. CDR1 SNHLY and CDR2 FYNNEI come from the germline V gene. This CDR3 region has 14 residues. V lost 7 bases, J lost 0 bases, and 9 bases lay in between. The CDR3 protein is CASKDGSNTGELFF. In nucleotides, the CDR3 is TGTGCCAGCAAGGACGGGTCGAACACCGGGGAGCTGTTTTTT.

This clonotype has at least ten counts. The V gene is TRBV20-1, the J gene TRBJ1-2; 10 positions agree with TRBD1. The CDR3 is 13 residues long. Germline values: CDR1 DFQATT, CDR2 SNEGSKA (reference sequence). V lost 2 bases, J lost 6 bases, and 3 bases stayed unmatched. The CDR3 reads CSARQDRGNGYTF. The CDR3 coding sequence is TGCAGTGCTAGACAGGACAGGGGGAATGGCTACACCTTC.

The V and J genes are TRBV7-8 and TRBJ2-1; D assignment may be TRBD1 or TRBD2 (5 bases each). Germline V gene lookup returns CDR1 SGHVS and CDR2 FQNEAQ. Trimming cost V 3 bases and J 5 bases, with 23 bases left between them. The CDR3 covers 18 residues. The chain's CDR3 is CASSFISGAKALNNEQFF. CDR3 in DNA: TGTGCCAGCAGCTTCATCTCCGGGGCGAAGGCGTTAAACAATGAGCAGTTCTTC.

In its sample, this clonotype was seen many times. V gene TRBV6-1 combines with J gene TRBJ1-1, with a tentative D call TRBD1 (5 bases). The CDR3 has 13 amino acids. Germline-derived CDR1 and CDR2 are MNHNS and SASEGT. Trimming cost V 7 bases and J 10 bases, with 19 bases left between them. This CDR3 is CASILSQGSGAFF. CDR3 nucleotides: TGTGCCAGCATCCTTTCCCAGGGTTCGGGAGCTTTCTTT.

In this sample, this clonotype turned up a few times. V gene TRBV7-8 combines with J gene TRBJ2-3; D possibly corresponds to TRBD1 (6 bases). Germline CDR1 and CDR2: SGHVS and FQNEAQ. This CDR3 is 12 amino acids long. Trimming took 7 bases from V and 6 from J, leaving 11 bases between them. The CDR3 protein is CASTRGADTQYF. CDR3 DNA: TGTGCCAGCACCAGGGGTGCGGATACGCAGTATTTT.

At least ten counts were recorded for this clonotype. The rearrangement joins TRBV4-1 to TRBJ2-5, with D perhaps TRBD2 (6 bases). Between the trimmed V and J ends, which lost 3 bases and 5 bases, there was a span of 10 bases. Looked up from germline, CDR1 is MGHRA and CDR2 is YSYEKL. The CDR3 has 13 residues. CDR3 protein: CASSHAGSETQYF. CDR3 sequence (DNA): TGCGCCAGCAGCCACGCGGGGTCCGAGACCCAGTACTTC.

This clonotype was detected only a few times. This chain joins TRBV9 and TRBJ1-1; 7 nucleotides align to TRBD1. After removal of 4 bases from V and 0 bases from J, the junction contained 12 bases not matched to a gene. Germline values: CDR1 SGDLS, CDR2 YYNGEE. The CDR3 contains 17 residues. In DNA form, the CDR3 reads TGTGCCAGCAGCCCGACGGGACAGATACCGATGAACACTGAAGCTTTCTTT. Encoded protein: CASSPTGQIPMNTEAFF.

The CDR3: CASRRRTSWETQYF. The DNA of the CDR3 is TGTGCCAGCAGGCGACGGACTAGTTGGGAGACCCAGTACTTC. The V and J genes are TRBV6-5 and TRBJ2-5; 7 bases match TRBD2. The CDR3 loop spans 14 amino acids. The V gene's germline CDR1 is MNHEY and CDR2 SVGAGI. V was pared by 6 bases and J by 5 bases, with 9 bases of the junction left unmatched.

The count of this clonotype is one. This chain links TRBV12-3 or TRBV12-4 with TRBJ2-7, with a tentative D call TRBD2 (7 bases). The CDR3 runs 16 residues. V was cut by 5 bases and J by 2 bases, with 19 bases left in between. The CDR3 is CASSRLGGPGTYEQYF. The CDR3 coding sequence is TGTGCCAGCAGTCGCCTGGGGGGGCCCGGGACCTACGAGCAGTACTTC.

The gene calls are TRBV7-9 and TRBJ1-5; maybe TRBD1 (6 bases). The CDR3 length is 15 residues. V was shortened by 3 bases and J by 4 bases, with 13 bases between the two germline ends. CDR1 is SEHNR, CDR2 FQNEAQ, per germline (reference sequence). The CDR3, as DNA: TGTGCCAGCAGCTTCGGACGGGGGCAAAATCAGCCCCAGCATTTT. Translating gives CASSFGRGQNQPQHF.